This is a list of T cell receptor beta chains from one sample in a study of cytomegalovirus exposure and HLA in healthy donors. Only in-frame clones appear in the TCRdb table, and some are missing; sequencing was by immunoSEQ multiplex PCR. The top ten clones hold about 3.4% of a sample with approximately 150,000 clones, more than 75% of them seen once. The source material was PBMCs. All receptors come from a young man in good health and CMV-seropositive. Both conserved end residues are part of each CDR3. The order of the fields is V gene, J gene, D gene, clone size, CDR3 protein, CDR3 DNA. A D gene is named only where the DNA matches it firmly. For some rows the clone size is stated as once, few or many, or as a class when expanded; others skip it.

v_gene: TRBV19; j_gene: TRBJ2-7; d_gene: TRBD1; abundance: NA; CDR3aa: CALGQGLIDEQYF; CDR3nt: TGTGCCTTGGGACAGGGGTTAATAGACGAGCAGTACTTC
v_gene: TRBV7-3; j_gene: TRBJ1-1; d_gene: NA; abundance: NA; CDR3aa: CASSQQGPLMNTEAFF; CDR3nt: TGTGCCAGCAGTCAGCAGGGTCCACTTATGAACACTGAAGCTTTCTTT
v_gene: TRBV27; j_gene: TRBJ2-1; d_gene: NA; abundance: NA; CDR3aa: CASSLSGFENEQFF; CDR3nt: TGTGCCAGCAGTTTGTCGGGGTTCGAAAATGAGCAGTTCTTC
v_gene: TRBV7-2; j_gene: TRBJ2-7; d_gene: NA; abundance: NA; CDR3aa: CASSPQGGSYEQYF; CDR3nt: TGTGCCAGCAGCCCTCAAGGAGGGAGCTACGAGCAGTACTTC
v_gene: TRBV27; j_gene: TRBJ2-7; d_gene: TRBD1; abundance: NA; CDR3aa: CASSLVGQGTEQYF; CDR3nt: TGTGCCAGCAGTTTAGTGGGACAGGGGACCGAGCAGTACTTC
v_gene: TRBV5-8; j_gene: TRBJ1-1; d_gene: NA; abundance: NA; CDR3aa: CASSYGQNTEAFF; CDR3nt: TGTGCCAGCAGCTACGGACAGAACACTGAAGCTTTCTTT
v_gene: TRBV27; j_gene: TRBJ2-7; d_gene: NA; abundance: NA; CDR3aa: CASSFPGQLYEQYF; CDR3nt: TGTGCCAGCAGTTTCCCCGGACAACTCTACGAGCAGTACTTC
v_gene: TRBV10-2; j_gene: TRBJ1-2; d_gene: TRBD1; abundance: NA; CDR3aa: CASRLSGTGGNGYTF; CDR3nt: TGCGCCAGCAGGTTATCCGGGACAGGGGGCAACGGCTACACCTTC
v_gene: TRBV7-8; j_gene: TRBJ2-7; d_gene: NA; abundance: NA; CDR3aa: CASSLDHGDKGEYEQYF; CDR3nt: TGTGCCAGCAGCTTAGATCACGGGGACAAAGGAGAGTACGAGCAGTACTTC
v_gene: TRBV19; j_gene: TRBJ2-7; d_gene: NA; abundance: once; CDR3aa: CASSIGRLGLYEQYF; CDR3nt: TGTGCCAGTAGTATAGGCCGACTAGGACTCTACGAGCAGTACTTC
v_gene: TRBV5-1; j_gene: TRBJ2-1; d_gene: NA; abundance: NA; CDR3aa: CASSFLAVRGATYNEQFF; CDR3nt: TGCGCCAGCAGCTTCCTCGCCGTCCGGGGGGCCACCTACAATGAGCAGTTCTTC
v_gene: TRBV27; j_gene: TRBJ2-3; d_gene: NA; abundance: once; CDR3aa: CASSGRGRIDTQYF; CDR3nt: TGTGCCAGCAGCGGTAGAGGGAGAATAGATACGCAGTATTTT
v_gene: TRBV29-1; j_gene: TRBJ2-5; d_gene: NA; abundance: NA; CDR3aa: CSVLGMGLQETQYF; CDR3nt: TGCAGCGTTCTGGGGATGGGGCTCCAAGAGACCCAGTACTTC
v_gene: TRBV19; j_gene: TRBJ2-1; d_gene: TRBD2; abundance: NA; CDR3aa: CASSMGSGPGNEQFF; CDR3nt: TGTGCCAGTAGTATGGGTAGCGGGCCGGGAAATGAGCAGTTCTTC
v_gene: TRBV7-8; j_gene: TRBJ2-2; d_gene: TRBD1; abundance: NA; CDR3aa: CASSFQGQGDFGELFF; CDR3nt: TGTGCCAGCAGCTTCCAAGGACAGGGGGATTTCGGGGAGCTGTTTTTT
v_gene: TRBV28; j_gene: TRBJ1-1; d_gene: TRBD1; abundance: NA; CDR3aa: CASSPDRVTEAFF; CDR3nt: TGTGCCAGCAGCCCAGACAGGGTCACTGAAGCTTTCTTT
v_gene: TRBV7-9; j_gene: TRBJ1-4; d_gene: NA; abundance: NA; CDR3aa: CASSLEQGSLFF; CDR3nt: TGTGCCAGCAGCTTAGAGCAGGGGTCACTGTTTTTT